A selection of T cell receptor beta chains follows, all from one sample in a study of beta chain features in type 1 diabetes. Repertoires were generated with immunoSEQ multiplex PCR, while TCRdb's copy carries only in-frame clones and drops some. The sample has about 390,000 clones, 8% to 10% seen once. Sequenced material: central memory CD4+ T cells from blood. The receptors come from a man aged 25 to 40 with type 1 diabetes. Each CDR3 is given with its conserved first and last residue. A D gene is named only where the DNA matches it firmly. Clone size is given for some rows only: seen once, a few or many times, or a class if the clone is expanded.

V gene,clone size,D gene,J gene,CDR3 DNA,CDR3 protein
TRBV6-5,-,TRBD1,TRBJ1-1,TGTGCCAGCAGTTACAAAGGGGGCGGGAACACTGAAGCTTTCTTT,CASSYKGGGNTEAFF
TRBV19,-,-,TRBJ1-1,TGTGCCAGTAGTATAGATTATAGCTCTGGAACTGAAGCTTTCTTT,CASSIDYSSGTEAFF
TRBV6-5,-,TRBD2,TRBJ2-7,TGTGCCAGCAGACCCGGGACTAGCGGTGCCTACGAGCAGTACTTC,CASRPGTSGAYEQYF
TRBV7-2,few,-,TRBJ2-5,TGTGCCAGCACCTCTGGGAACCAAGAGACCCAGTACTTC,CASTSGNQETQYF
TRBV30,-,-,TRBJ2-7,TGTGCCTGCGAAAGGATTGCCACCTACGAGCAGTACTTC,CACERIATYEQYF
TRBV7-6,few,TRBD1,TRBJ2-3,TGTGCCAGCAGCTTTTTCGGGACAGGGGGTTCAGATACGCAGTATTTT,CASSFFGTGGSDTQYF
TRBV2,many,TRBD2,TRBJ2-5,TGTGCCAGCACCTATATGACTAGCGCGGAGACCCAGTACTTC,CASTYMTSAETQYF
TRBV5-1,-,TRBD1,TRBJ1-4,TGCGCCAGCAGCTCTAATACAGGGGCCGTTAATGAAAAACTGTTTTTT,CASSSNTGAVNEKLFF
TRBV10-3,few,TRBD1,TRBJ1-5,TGTGCCATCAGTGAGTCAACGGGACAGGGGAATAATCAGCCCCAGCATTTT,CAISESTGQGNNQPQHF
TRBV5-6,-,-,TRBJ2-3,TGTGCCAGCAGCTCCAGGGTAGCGTCGGACGGCACAGATACGCAGTATTTT,CASSSRVASDGTDTQYF
TRBV6-1,-,TRBD1,TRBJ2-4,TGTGCCAGCAGCTTACAGGGGGACATTCAGTACTTC,CASSLQGDIQYF
TRBV7-9,few,-,TRBJ2-3,TGTGCCAGCAGTTTACCCAGGGGTGCAGATACGCAGTATTTT,CASSLPRGADTQYF
TRBV5-1,-,TRBD2,TRBJ2-2,TGCGCCAGCAGCTTGGGAAAGGGACTAGCTGACGGGGAGCTGTTTTTT,CASSLGKGLADGELFF
TRBV18,-,TRBD1,TRBJ2-2,TGTGCCAGCTCAAGACAGGGGGCAGCTGGCGGGGAGCTGTTTTTT,CASSRQGAAGGELFF
TRBV18,-,TRBD1,TRBJ2-4,TGTGCCAGCTCAGGGACAGGGGTGGACATTCAGTACTTC,CASSGTGVDIQYF
TRBV4-1,few,-,TRBJ2-7,TGCGCCAGCAGCCAAGATTCAGGGGAGGCCTACGAGCAGTACTTC,CASSQDSGEAYEQYF
TRBV9,-,TRBD2,TRBJ2-1,TGTGCCAGCAGCCCAGGGGTAGCGGGGACCTACAATGAGCAGTTCTTC,CASSPGVAGTYNEQFF
TRBV7-8,-,-,TRBJ1-1,TGTGCCAGCAGCCGACTTGGACAGATGAACACTGAAGCTTTCTTT,CASSRLGQMNTEAFF
TRBV30,few,-,TRBJ2-1,TGTGCCTGTGGTCGGGACTTTCAAAATGAGCAGTTCTTC,CACGRDFQNEQFF
TRBV18,-,-,TRBJ2-6,TGTGCCAGCTCCACCCCATACACTGGGGCCAACGTCCTGACTTTC,CASSTPYTGANVLTF
TRBV6-1,many,-,TRBJ2-3,TGTGCCAGCAAGAGACTAGTGGTGACCCCTACGCAGTATTTT,CASKRLVVTPTQYF
TRBV28,-,-,TRBJ1-1,TGTGCCAGCAGCTATTTATTGTACGGGGCGGGAGTCGAGGACACTGAAGCTTTCTTT,CASSYLLYGAGVEDTEAFF
TRBV27,few,TRBD1,TRBJ1-1,TGTGCCACCAAATTAAGAGGGACAGGGGGCCTCATGAACACTGAAGCTTTCTTT,CATKLRGTGGLMNTEAFF
TRBV5-4,many,-,TRBJ1-4,TGTGCCAGCAGCTTCACAGGGACTAATGAAAAACTGTTTTTT,CASSFTGTNEKLFF
TRBV4-1,-,-,TRBJ1-1,TGCGCCAGCAGTACGGGACTGAACACTGAAGCTTTCTTT,CASSTGLNTEAFF
TRBV5-1,-,-,TRBJ2-3,TGCGCCAGCAGCTTGGGATCGCAGGGGCTTGGGGCAGATACGCAGTATTTT,CASSLGSQGLGADTQYF
TRBV7-3,few,TRBD1,TRBJ1-2,TGTGCCAGCAGCTTAAGAGGGGGACAGACAAACTATGGCTACACCTTC,CASSLRGGQTNYGYTF
TRBV10-3,-,-,TRBJ1-2,TGTGCCAGCAGCCAGAGTAACTATGGCTACACCTTC,CASSQSNYGYTF
TRBV6-5,few,-,TRBJ1-1,TGTGCCAGCAGCTACAGGGAAGAGACTGAAGCTTTCTTT,CASSYREETEAFF
TRBV5-6,many,TRBD1,TRBJ1-5,TGTGCCAGCAGCCCTGGACAGGACAATCAGCCCCAGCATTTT,CASSPGQDNQPQHF
TRBV27,few,-,TRBJ2-7,TGTGCCAGCAGTTTATATCACAGCTCCTACGAGCAGTACTTC,CASSLYHSSYEQYF
TRBV27,many,-,TRBJ2-4,TGTGCCAGCAGTCCCGGGGGAGCCAAAAACATTCAGTACTTC,CASSPGGAKNIQYF
TRBV14,few,-,TRBJ2-7,TGTGCCAGCAGCCGCACAGAGGCGGGGGCCCGCGAGCAGTACTTC,CASSRTEAGAREQYF
TRBV19,few,TRBD1,TRBJ2-3,TGTGCCAGTAGAATGGACAGGGGCGCAGATACGCAGTATTTT,CASRMDRGADTQYF
TRBV7-9,-,-,TRBJ2-5,TGTGCCAGCAGCTTACGACAGCAAGAGACCCAGTACTTC,CASSLRQQETQYF
TRBV2,many,-,TRBJ2-3,TGTGCCAGCAGCACGGTGCGGGCCACAGATACGCAGTATTTT,CASSTVRATDTQYF
TRBV27,-,-,TRBJ2-1,TGTGCCAGCAGTTTATGGCAGGGTGGTGGCAATGAGCAGTTCTTC,CASSLWQGGGNEQFF
TRBV18,-,TRBD1,TRBJ2-1,TGTGCCAGCTCACTACGAGGGACAGGGGCTATCGATGAGCAGTTCTTC,CASSLRGTGAIDEQFF
TRBV23-1,many,-,TRBJ2-1,TGCGCCAGCAGTCAAAAAAATTCGGTATTGGCCTACAATGAGCAGTTCTTC,CASSQKNSVLAYNEQFF
TRBV7-9,-,TRBD1,TRBJ1-4,TGTGCCAGCAGCAGACAGGGGGCAAGGGCTAATGAAAAACTGTTTTTT,CASSRQGARANEKLFF
TRBV4-1,-,-,TRBJ2-3,TGTGCCAGCAGCTTACGCCCTACTAGCACAGATACGCAGTATTTT,CASSLRPTSTDTQYF
TRBV5-4,-,TRBD2,TRBJ2-3,TGTGCCAGCAGCTTGGGGGGCGGGAGGGCCACAGATACGCAGTATTTT,CASSLGGGRATDTQYF
TRBV18,few,TRBD1,TRBJ1-1,TGTGCCAGCTCACAAGGGACAGGGAATACGAACACTGAAGCTTTCTTT,CASSQGTGNTNTEAFF
TRBV7-2,-,TRBD2,TRBJ2-5,TGTGCCAGCAGCGCCACGAGCGGGAGGGCCTCGGGGACCCAGTACTTC,CASSATSGRASGTQYF